Listed below are T cell receptor beta chains from one sample, sequenced in a study of human T cells and chemical hapten exposure. One entry per CDR3 protein results from TCRdb running MiXCR on the RACE reads. The sample has tens of thousands of distinct CDR3 sequences; 9.5% to 12% are singletons. The source material was whole blood, sampled in connection with sensitization to the hapten diphenylcyclopropenone (DPC). Every receptor here comes from a man aged 35-49 years with alopecia areata. Some clones in this sample may be carry-over from other donors' samples. CDR3s include the opening cysteine and the closing phenylalanine or tryptophan. The order of the fields is J gene, V gene, clone size, CDR3 length, D gene, CDR3 DNA, CDR3 protein. A D gene is named only where the DNA matches it firmly. Only some rows state a clone size, as once, few, many or a class for expanded clones.

j_call: TRBJ2-3
v_call: TRBV19
clone_size: NA
cdr3_length: 15
d_call: NA
cdr3_nt: TGTGCCAGTAGTGTTTTTGCTTCATTGGGAGATACGCAGTATTTT
cdr3_aa: CASSVFASLGDTQYF

j_call: TRBJ1-1
v_call: TRBV10-3
clone_size: NA
cdr3_length: 15
d_call: TRBD1
cdr3_nt: TGTGCCATCAGCAGAGGACCAGGGGGCCCGACTGAAGCTTTCTTT
cdr3_aa: CAISRGPGGPTEAFF

j_call: TRBJ2-7
v_call: TRBV4-3
clone_size: many
cdr3_length: 13
d_call: TRBD1
cdr3_nt: TGCGCCAGCAGCCAAGGTCACAGGGGCGAGCAGTACTTC
cdr3_aa: CASSQGHRGEQYF

j_call: TRBJ2-1
v_call: TRBV7-9
clone_size: NA
cdr3_length: 17
d_call: TRBD2
cdr3_nt: TGTGCCAGCACCTCCGGGACTAGCGGGAGTGGGGGCAATGAGCAGTTCTTC
cdr3_aa: CASTSGTSGSGGNEQFF

j_call: TRBJ1-6
v_call: TRBV7-2
clone_size: NA
cdr3_length: 14
d_call: TRBD1
cdr3_nt: TGTGCCAGCAGCTTCCGGGACAGAGTGTCCCCCCTCCACTTT
cdr3_aa: CASSFRDRVSPLHF

j_call: TRBJ2-1
v_call: TRBV28
clone_size: few
cdr3_length: 15
d_call: NA
cdr3_nt: TGTGCCAGCAGCACCCGGTGGGGCACCTACAATGAGCAGTTCTTC
cdr3_aa: CASSTRWGTYNEQFF

j_call: TRBJ1-4
v_call: TRBV27
clone_size: NA
cdr3_length: 15
d_call: NA
cdr3_nt: TGTGCCAGCAGTGATGGAGGGGTCGGTAATGAAAAACTGTTTTTT
cdr3_aa: CASSDGGVGNEKLFF

j_call: TRBJ2-5
v_call: TRBV29-1
clone_size: NA
cdr3_length: 10
d_call: NA
cdr3_nt: TGCAGCGTTGCTCGTGAGACCCAGTACTTC
cdr3_aa: CSVARETQYF

j_call: TRBJ1-5
v_call: TRBV20-1
clone_size: many
cdr3_length: 15
d_call: TRBD1
cdr3_nt: TGCAGTGCTAGAGACTACAGGGGGCTTAATCAGCCCCAGCATTTT
cdr3_aa: CSARDYRGLNQPQHF

j_call: TRBJ2-3
v_call: TRBV20-1
clone_size: NA
cdr3_length: 13
d_call: TRBD1
cdr3_nt: TGCAGTGCCGGACAGGGTGGCACAGATACGCAGTATTTT
cdr3_aa: CSAGQGGTDTQYF

j_call: TRBJ1-4
v_call: TRBV7-2
clone_size: NA
cdr3_length: 14
d_call: TRBD1
cdr3_nt: TGTGCCAGCAGTTCCGGGACAGGGGATGAAAAACTGTTTTTT
cdr3_aa: CASSSGTGDEKLFF

j_call: TRBJ2-1
v_call: TRBV5-1
clone_size: few
cdr3_length: 17
d_call: TRBD2
cdr3_nt: TGCGCCAGCAGCTTGGGAGTTAGCGGGAGGGGTTTGAATGAGCAGTTCTTC
cdr3_aa: CASSLGVSGRGLNEQFF

j_call: TRBJ1-5
v_call: TRBV11-1
clone_size: few
cdr3_length: 14
d_call: NA
cdr3_nt: TGTGCCAGCAGCGCGGACGGACGCAATCAGCCCCAGCATTTT
cdr3_aa: CASSADGRNQPQHF

j_call: TRBJ2-4
v_call: TRBV29-1
clone_size: NA
cdr3_length: 14
d_call: NA
cdr3_nt: TGCAGCGTTCAAACAGGCCTAGCCAAAAACATTCAGTACTTC
cdr3_aa: CSVQTGLAKNIQYF

j_call: TRBJ2-3
v_call: TRBV5-4
clone_size: few
cdr3_length: 14
d_call: NA
cdr3_nt: TGTGCCAGCAGCTCAGGACGAGTACCAGATACGCAGTATTTT
cdr3_aa: CASSSGRVPDTQYF

j_call: TRBJ2-2
v_call: TRBV7-2
clone_size: many
cdr3_length: 16
d_call: TRBD1
cdr3_nt: TGTGCCAGCAGCAAGCGGGACAGGGTTAGCACCGGGGAGCTGTTTTTT
cdr3_aa: CASSKRDRVSTGELFF

j_call: TRBJ2-5
v_call: TRBV20-1
clone_size: NA
cdr3_length: 12
d_call: NA
cdr3_nt: TGCAGTGCTAGGACTAGTTTTGAGACCCAGTACTTC
cdr3_aa: CSARTSFETQYF

j_call: TRBJ2-3
v_call: TRBV7-8
clone_size: few
cdr3_length: 14
d_call: TRBD2
cdr3_nt: TGTGCCAGCAGCTTGTGGCGGGAGGCAGATACGCAGTATTTT
cdr3_aa: CASSLWREADTQYF

j_call: TRBJ2-7
v_call: TRBV28
clone_size: few
cdr3_length: 12
d_call: NA
cdr3_nt: TGTGCCACTCAGGTTCGGCCCTACGAGCAGTACTTC
cdr3_aa: CATQVRPYEQYF

j_call: TRBJ1-3
v_call: TRBV5-1
clone_size: many
cdr3_length: 14
d_call: NA
cdr3_nt: TGCGCCAGCAGCCAAGGAAGTCTTGGAAACACCATATATTTT
cdr3_aa: CASSQGSLGNTIYF

j_call: TRBJ2-5
v_call: TRBV12-3/TRBV12-4
clone_size: NA
cdr3_length: 13
d_call: NA
cdr3_nt: TGTGCCAGCACCTTAGTTCTCCAAGAGACCCAGTACTTC
cdr3_aa: CASTLVLQETQYF

j_call: TRBJ1-3
v_call: TRBV27
clone_size: few
cdr3_length: 18
d_call: NA
cdr3_nt: TGTGCCAGCAGTCCCCTTCCCCCGGCCTCTAGCTCTGGAAACACCATATATTTT
cdr3_aa: CASSPLPPASSSGNTIYF

j_call: TRBJ2-1
v_call: TRBV23-1
clone_size: NA
cdr3_length: 21
d_call: TRBD2
cdr3_nt: TGCGCCAGCAGTCAATCGCGAGGGGACCATGGTAGCGGGTACACCTACAATGAGCAGTTCTTC
cdr3_aa: CASSQSRGDHGSGYTYNEQFF

j_call: TRBJ2-7
v_call: TRBV20-1
clone_size: many
cdr3_length: 16
d_call: NA
cdr3_nt: TGCAGTGCTAGAGATCGGTCAGCGGGCCACTCCTACGAGCAGTACTTC
cdr3_aa: CSARDRSAGHSYEQYF

j_call: TRBJ1-5
v_call: TRBV12-3/TRBV12-4
clone_size: many
cdr3_length: 9
d_call: NA
cdr3_nt: TGTGCCAGCAGTTTAGTACAGCATTTT
cdr3_aa: CASSLVQHF

j_call: TRBJ2-7
v_call: TRBV6-6
clone_size: NA
cdr3_length: 16
d_call: NA
cdr3_nt: TGTGCCAGCAGTTCTCCGGACGGGAGATTTTCCTACGAGCAGTACTTC
cdr3_aa: CASSSPDGRFSYEQYF

j_call: TRBJ2-1
v_call: TRBV27
clone_size: few
cdr3_length: 16
d_call: TRBD2
cdr3_nt: TGTGCCAGCAGTTCGGGGACTAGCGGTTCCTACAATGAGCAGTTCTTC
cdr3_aa: CASSSGTSGSYNEQFF

j_call: TRBJ2-2
v_call: TRBV5-1
clone_size: NA
cdr3_length: 15
d_call: TRBD2
cdr3_nt: TGCGCCAGCAACATAGCGGGAGCGGCGGGCGGGGAGCTGTTTTTT
cdr3_aa: CASNIAGAAGGELFF

j_call: TRBJ1-5
v_call: TRBV6-1
clone_size: few
cdr3_length: 17
d_call: TRBD1
cdr3_nt: TGTGCCAGCAGTGAAGTTGTTGGGACAGGGGGCAAGGATACGCAGCATTTT
cdr3_aa: CASSEVVGTGGKDTQHF

j_call: TRBJ2-3
v_call: TRBV20-1
clone_size: few
cdr3_length: 15
d_call: TRBD2
cdr3_nt: TGCAGTGCTACCCCACGCGGGAGTCCGGTTGTTACGCAGTATTTT
cdr3_aa: CSATPRGSPVVTQYF

j_call: TRBJ2-7
v_call: TRBV28
clone_size: NA
cdr3_length: 14
d_call: NA
cdr3_nt: TGTGCCAGCAGTTTACGCCTTGGGGTTTACGAGCAGTACTTC
cdr3_aa: CASSLRLGVYEQYF

j_call: TRBJ2-7
v_call: TRBV14
clone_size: few
cdr3_length: 18
d_call: TRBD2
cdr3_nt: TGTGCCAGCAGCCGTCGGACTAGCGGGAGGCCGGGGGACTACGAGCAGTACTTC
cdr3_aa: CASSRRTSGRPGDYEQYF

j_call: TRBJ2-7
v_call: TRBV18
clone_size: NA
cdr3_length: 13
d_call: NA
cdr3_nt: TGTGCCAGCTCACCGGCGGGCCTATACGAGCAGTACTTC
cdr3_aa: CASSPAGLYEQYF

j_call: TRBJ2-7
v_call: TRBV6-5
clone_size: many
cdr3_length: 12
d_call: NA
cdr3_nt: TGTGCCAGCAGCCGGACCCGATACGAGCAGTACTTC
cdr3_aa: CASSRTRYEQYF

j_call: TRBJ2-3
v_call: TRBV7-9
clone_size: many
cdr3_length: 15
d_call: NA
cdr3_nt: TGTGCCAGCACCTTAGATTGGAGCGACCGAGATACGCAGTATTTT
cdr3_aa: CASTLDWSDRDTQYF

j_call: TRBJ2-1
v_call: TRBV7-3
clone_size: many
cdr3_length: 15
d_call: TRBD2
cdr3_nt: TGTGCCAGCAGCTTGGGCGGGAGTAACGTGAATGAGCAGTTCTTC
cdr3_aa: CASSLGGSNVNEQFF

j_call: TRBJ2-5
v_call: TRBV12-3/TRBV12-4
clone_size: few
cdr3_length: 19
d_call: NA
cdr3_nt: TGTGCCAGCAGATGCAATAACGTGAGTTCACCGGAGTTAATGAAGACCCAGTACTTC
cdr3_aa: CASRCNNVSSPELMKTQYF

j_call: TRBJ1-1
v_call: TRBV5-3
clone_size: NA
cdr3_length: 14
d_call: NA
cdr3_nt: TGTGCCAGAAGCTTTGTCCGGATGAACACTGAAGCTTTCTTT
cdr3_aa: CARSFVRMNTEAFF

j_call: TRBJ1-2
v_call: TRBV11-2
clone_size: medium-sized
cdr3_length: 15
d_call: NA
cdr3_nt: TGTGCCAGCAGCTTAGTTGGGGGGTCTAACTATGGCTACACCTTC
cdr3_aa: CASSLVGGSNYGYTF

j_call: TRBJ1-2
v_call: TRBV12-3/TRBV12-4
clone_size: many
cdr3_length: 17
d_call: TRBD1
cdr3_nt: TGTGCCAGCAGTTTTCGAGGAGGACAGGGAGGAAACTATGGCTACACCTTC
cdr3_aa: CASSFRGGQGGNYGYTF

j_call: TRBJ2-7
v_call: TRBV12-3/TRBV12-4
clone_size: many
cdr3_length: 17
d_call: TRBD2
cdr3_nt: TGTGCCAGCAGTTTGTCTAGCGGCGCCGTCTCATCCTACGAGCAGTACTTC
cdr3_aa: CASSLSSGAVSSYEQYF

j_call: TRBJ2-1
v_call: TRBV9
clone_size: few
cdr3_length: 17
d_call: TRBD2
cdr3_nt: TGTGCCAGCAGCCCCCCGGGACTAGCGGGACTTCGCAATGAGCAGTTCTTC
cdr3_aa: CASSPPGLAGLRNEQFF

j_call: TRBJ1-3
v_call: TRBV7-2
clone_size: few
cdr3_length: 16
d_call: NA
cdr3_nt: TGTGCCAGCAGCGCCCGGCAGGGACGATTTAGAAACACCATATATTTT
cdr3_aa: CASSARQGRFRNTIYF

j_call: TRBJ1-5
v_call: TRBV21-1
clone_size: few
cdr3_length: 19
d_call: NA
cdr3_nt: TGTGCCAGCAGCAAAGGATTTCGGGGGCAGGGGGCCGTTTATCAGCCCCAGCATTTT
cdr3_aa: CASSKGFRGQGAVYQPQHF

j_call: TRBJ1-4
v_call: TRBV4-3
clone_size: few
cdr3_length: 16
d_call: NA
cdr3_nt: TGCGCCAGCAGCCAAGATCCCGACCCGTTCCAGGAAAAACTGTTTTTT
cdr3_aa: CASSQDPDPFQEKLFF

j_call: TRBJ2-1
v_call: TRBV10-3
clone_size: few
cdr3_length: 13
d_call: TRBD1
cdr3_nt: TGTGCCATCAGTCCGGGACAGGGAGATGAGCAGTTCTTC
cdr3_aa: CAISPGQGDEQFF

j_call: TRBJ2-1
v_call: TRBV23-1
clone_size: NA
cdr3_length: 16
d_call: TRBD2
cdr3_nt: TGCGCCAGCAGTCAATCCCGGACTAGCGGGATTAGTGAGCAGTTCTTC
cdr3_aa: CASSQSRTSGISEQFF

j_call: TRBJ2-5
v_call: TRBV7-2
clone_size: many
cdr3_length: 15
d_call: NA
cdr3_nt: TGTGCCAGCAGCTTAGCGCAGGGGAGGGTGCAGACCCAGTACTTC
cdr3_aa: CASSLAQGRVQTQYF

j_call: TRBJ1-1
v_call: TRBV9
clone_size: few
cdr3_length: 11
d_call: NA
cdr3_nt: TGTGCCAGCAGCGTCGAGTCAGAGGCTTTCTTT
cdr3_aa: CASSVESEAFF

j_call: TRBJ2-7
v_call: TRBV7-6
clone_size: few
cdr3_length: 15
d_call: TRBD1
cdr3_nt: TGTGCCAGCAGCTTAGGGCAGGGGGCCTTCGACGAGCAGTACTTC
cdr3_aa: CASSLGQGAFDEQYF

j_call: TRBJ2-1
v_call: TRBV6-2/TRBV6-3
clone_size: many
cdr3_length: 13
d_call: NA
cdr3_nt: TGTGCCAGCAGCCGCGGGCCAAACAATGAGCAGTTCTTC
cdr3_aa: CASSRGPNNEQFF

j_call: TRBJ2-1
v_call: TRBV27
clone_size: NA
cdr3_length: 17
d_call: TRBD2
cdr3_nt: TGTGCCAGCAGTTTAATGGCGGGGGGGAGCTCCTACAATGAGCAGTTCTTC
cdr3_aa: CASSLMAGGSSYNEQFF

j_call: TRBJ2-5
v_call: TRBV5-1
clone_size: NA
cdr3_length: 15
d_call: NA
cdr3_nt: TGCGCCAGCAGCTTGGATCAACCGGGGACAGAGACCCAGTACTTC
cdr3_aa: CASSLDQPGTETQYF

j_call: TRBJ2-3
v_call: TRBV28
clone_size: few
cdr3_length: 19
d_call: TRBD2
cdr3_nt: TGTGCCAGCAGTTTACAATTAGGTACCCAGCGGGGAGGTACAGATACGCAGTATTTT
cdr3_aa: CASSLQLGTQRGGTDTQYF

j_call: TRBJ2-3
v_call: TRBV12-3/TRBV12-4
clone_size: few
cdr3_length: 15
d_call: NA
cdr3_nt: TGTGCCAGCGGGGGGCAGGGGTCGGGCACAGATACGCAGTATTTT
cdr3_aa: CASGGQGSGTDTQYF

j_call: TRBJ1-5
v_call: TRBV10-3
clone_size: NA
cdr3_length: 13
d_call: NA
cdr3_nt: TGTGCCATCAGCTCGCGGCCTGATCAGCCCCAGCATTTT
cdr3_aa: CAISSRPDQPQHF

j_call: TRBJ1-2
v_call: TRBV3-1
clone_size: few
cdr3_length: 16
d_call: TRBD1
cdr3_nt: TGTGCCAGCAGCCTGATAGGGGACAGCGATAACTATGGCTACACCTTC
cdr3_aa: CASSLIGDSDNYGYTF

j_call: TRBJ2-7
v_call: TRBV5-6
clone_size: few
cdr3_length: 13
d_call: NA
cdr3_nt: TGTGCCAGCAGCCCGAGACTCACTTACGAGCAGTACTTC
cdr3_aa: CASSPRLTYEQYF

j_call: TRBJ1-5
v_call: TRBV7-9
clone_size: NA
cdr3_length: 15
d_call: NA
cdr3_nt: TGTGCCAGCAGCCCTAACGGGGTTGGCAATCAGCCCCAGCATTTT
cdr3_aa: CASSPNGVGNQPQHF